The 9 T cell receptor beta chains in this list originate from one sample, sequenced in a study of beta chain features in type 1 diabetes listed by TCRdb under 2018. These receptors have no identified antigens. Paper-wide results and their limitations: A moderate but significant shortening of TCRB CDR3 length was observed in type 1 diabetes patients in all four CD4+ subsets.

Libraries were constructed by the immunoSEQ multiplex PCR assay. The High Capacity cDNA Reverse Transcription Kit was used to reverse transcribe all of the isolated RNA, meaning that expressed TCRB transcripts were what got sequenced. Sourced from immuneACCESS, this table was stored by TCRdb with only in-frame sequences that have V and J called. A share of the clones is absent; for the studies checked, an unresolved V gene accounts for under half, and the remainder has no known explanation. The sample includes hundreds of thousands of clones, with 14% observed a single time. 0.015% to 0.02% of the sample rests with the top ten. Sequencing input: naive CD4+ T cells from blood. The cell subset or site label corresponds to: true naive CD4+ T cells. The receptor set was obtained from a man younger than 40 with type 1 diabetes.

The chain is built from TRBV7-2 and TRBJ2-7; D might be TRBD2 (5 bases). Germline values: CDR1 SGHTA, CDR2 FQGNSA. V gave up 1 base and J gave up 0 bases, with 7 bases separating them. The CDR3 extends over 14 amino acids. CDR3 in DNA: TGTGCCAGCAGCTTAGTGGGGAGCTCCTACGAGCAGTACTTC. This codes for CASSLVGSSYEQYF.

This chain uses TRBV5-1 with TRBJ1-1; the match to TRBD1 covers 8 bases. Germline trimming cut 2 bases from V and 6 bases from J; bases unmatched to any gene: 3. This CDR3 comprises 13 residues. CDR1 and CDR2 from the germline V gene are SGHRS and YFSETQ. CDR3 coding DNA: TGCGCCAGCAGCTTCGGACAGGGCTCTGAAGCTTTCTTT. It codes for CASSFGQGSEAFF.

This clone was counted a few times. The V gene is TRBV30, the J gene TRBJ2-1; TRBD1 matches at 7 bases. V trimming: 3 bases; J trimming: 10 bases; junction bases outside the gene matches: 6. The germline V gene encodes CDR1 GTSNPN and CDR2 SVGIG (reference sequence). The CDR3 has 12 amino acids. The CDR3 spells CAWRMTGMEQFF. CDR3 DNA sequence: TGTGCCTGGAGGATGACAGGGATGGAGCAGTTCTTC.

The J gene is TRBJ1-2, the V gene TRBV28; unclear D gene. V was trimmed by 5 bases and J by 4 bases, leaving 29 bases between them. Per the germline V gene, CDR1 is MDHEN and CDR2 is SYDVKM. This CDR3 contains 19 residues. The CDR3 reads CASSPGGSMRITSSYGYTF. The CDR3 DNA is TGTGCCAGCAGTCCAGGAGGGAGCATGAGAATAACCTCCTCCTATGGCTACACCTTC.

J is TRBJ1-2 and V is TRBV6-1; 7 nucleotides match TRBD1. V trimming: 4 bases; J trimming: 8 bases; junction bases outside the gene matches: 4. Germline V CDR1 and CDR2: MNHNS, SASEGT. The CDR3 is 12 residues long. CDR3 amino acids: CASSGQGWGYTF. For the CDR3, the DNA is TGTGCCAGCAGTGGACAGGGATGGGGCTACACCTTC.

The V gene is TRBV6-4, the J gene TRBJ1-1; 8 positions agree with TRBD1. The V gene's germline CDR1 is MRHNA and CDR2 SNTAGT. V lost 6 bases, J lost 1 base, and 7 bases stayed unmatched. There are 15 residues in the CDR3. DNA of the CDR3: TGTGCCAGCAGGCAGACAGGGGTCTCGAACACTGAAGCTTTCTTT. Translation: CASRQTGVSNTEAFF.

This clone was counted only a few times. The chain recombines TRBV4-2 with TRBJ2-5, with TRBD2 matching over 10 bases. This CDR3 contains 16 residues. The germline CDR1 and CDR2 sequences are LGHNA and YNFKEQ. V lost 1 base to trimming and J lost 5 bases; unmatched junction nucleotides: 7. CDR3 DNA sequence: TGTGCCAGCAGCCAAGGAACTAGCGGGGCCCGGGAGACCCAGTACTTC. It codes for CASSQGTSGARETQYF.

The chain uses TRBV5-1 and TRBJ2-2; 9 bases align to TRBD2. The CDR3 contains 16 residues. V was clipped by 1 base and J by 1 base; unmatched bases: 2. Germline CDR1 is SGHRS and CDR2 is YFSETQ. The CDR3 DNA follows: TGCGCCAGCAGCTTGCCGCGGGAGGGGAACACCGGGGAGCTGTTTTTT. Translated: CASSLPREGNTGELFF. Full variable domain (remainder filled in from reference TRBV5-1 and TRBJ2-2): KAGVTQTPRYLIKTRGQQVTLSCSPISGHRSVSWYQQTPGQGLQFLFEYFSETQRNKGNFPGRFSGRQFSNSRSEMNVSTLELGDSALYLCASSLPREGNTGELFFGEGSRLTVL.

This clone has a handful of counts. The CDR3, as DNA: TGCAGTGCTCCGGGTACTGAAGCTTTCTTT. This gives the protein CSAPGTEAFF. This rearrangement joins TRBV20-1 to TRBJ1-1; the D is unclear. V was shortened by 5 bases and J by 5 bases, with 6 bases between the two germline ends. Per the germline V gene, CDR1 is DFQATT and CDR2 is SNEGSKA (reference sequence). The CDR3 totals 10 residues.